Following are 13 T cell receptor beta chains from one sample sequenced in a study of Tregs in tolerant kidney transplant recipients. Some clones are missing from TCRdb's copy, which holds only in-frame ones; the method was immunoSEQ multiplex PCR. The table has 75,000 to 80,000 clones, roughly 90% seen once; the top ten hold approximately 0.35%. This specimen was Tregs from blood, taken before the transplant. These receptors all stem from a human donor who received a combined kidney and bone marrow transplant.

In its sample, this clone was seen once. V gene TRBV11-2 combines with J gene TRBJ2-2; TRBD2 might be the D (5 bases). The length of the CDR3 is 13 residues. Germline V gene lookup returns CDR1 SGHAT and CDR2 FQNNGV. V was trimmed by 3 bases and J by 6 bases, leaving 8 bases between them. CDR3 sequence (DNA): TGTGCCAGCAGCTTGGGGAGTCCCGGGGAGCTGTTTTTT. As protein: CASSLGSPGELFF. The complete variable domain, with remaining parts taken from reference TRBV11-2 and TRBJ2-2, reads EAGVAQSPRYKIIEKRQSVAFWCNPISGHATLYWYQQILGQGPKLLIQFQNNGVVDDSQLPKDRFSAERLKGVDSTLKIQPAKLEDSAVYLCASSLGSPGELFFGEGSRLTVL.

The V and J genes are TRBV27 and TRBJ1-6, with a tentative D call TRBD1 (5 bases). CDR3 length equals 16 residues. Germline assignment: CDR1 MNHEY and CDR2 SMNVEV (reference sequence). Trimming removed 3 bases from V and 8 bases from J, with 17 bases in between. The CDR3 is CASSFLAGGGDSPLHF. In DNA form, the CDR3 reads TGTGCCAGCAGTTTCTTGGCCGGCGGGGGGGATTCACCCCTCCACTTT.

The chain has TRBV19 and TRBJ2-1; 8 bases line up with TRBD2. This CDR3 contains 15 residues. Germline V gene data show CDR1 as LNHDA and CDR2 as SQIVND (reference sequence). The J segment lost 3 bases and the V segment lost 5 bases, leaving 6 bases of the junction unmatched. In DNA form, the CDR3 reads TGTGCCAGTAGTTTCACCGGGACTAGCTACAATGAGCAGTTCTTC. Encoded protein: CASSFTGTSYNEQFF.

The rearrangement uses TRBV28 and TRBJ2-7, with 10 positions matching TRBD2. Losses at the gene ends were 5 bases for V and 5 bases for J; bases not matched to a gene: 9. The CDR3 runs 15 residues. The germline CDR1 and CDR2 sequences are MDHEN and SYDVKM. CDR3 sequence: CASSETGLARDEQYF. For the CDR3, the DNA is TGTGCCAGCAGTGAGACGGGACTAGCGCGCGACGAGCAGTACTTC.

As concerns this clone: The sample holds other DNA sequences that translate to the same CDR3. This sequence joins TRBV29-1 and TRBJ2-7; tentatively, D is TRBD1 or TRBD2 (6 bases each). Germline V gene sequence: CDR1 SQVTM, CDR2 ANQGSEA. V gave up 4 bases and J gave up 4 bases, with 8 bases separating them. The CDR3 has 11 residues. The CDR3 protein is CSVGGGYEQYF. DNA of the CDR3: TGCAGCGTTGGAGGGGGGTACGAGCAGTACTTC.

The genes are TRBV2 and TRBJ2-4, with no clear D. This CDR3 contains 14 residues. Germline V gene sequence: CDR1 SNHLY, CDR2 FYNNEI. The V end was cut by 5 bases, the J end by 0 bases, with 8 bases between. CDR3 DNA sequence: TGTGCCAGCAGTCTAAGGGTAGCCAAAAACATTCAGTACTTC. Translating gives CASSLRVAKNIQYF. Supplemented by reference TRBV2 and TRBJ2-4, the full variable domain reads EPEVTQTPSHQVTQMGQEVILRCVPISNHLYFYWYRQILGQKVEFLVSFYNNEISEKSEIFDDQFSVERPDGSNFTLKIRSTKLEDSAMYFCASSLRVAKNIQYFGAGTRLSVL.

V and J are TRBV28 and TRBJ2-2; D is perhaps TRBD2 (5 bases). The V and J ends lost 1 base and 4 bases respectively, with 7 bases between them. In germline, CDR1 is MDHEN, CDR2 SYDVKM. The CDR3 runs to 14 residues. The CDR3 is CASSLYRGTGELFF. The CDR3 nucleotides are TGTGCCAGCAGTTTATACCGGGGCACCGGGGAGCTGTTTTTT.

This chain joins TRBV14 and TRBJ2-2; no clear D gene. The ends were cut back, 1 base at V and 7 bases at J, with 7 bases in the middle. The CDR3 is 13 residues long. Germline V gene sequence: CDR1 SGHDN, CDR2 FVKESK. Written as DNA, the CDR3 is TGTGCCAGCAGCCAAGGGGCTTACGGGGAGCTGTTTTTT. Translating it yields CASSQGAYGELFF.

This clone has just one count. The gene calls are TRBV4-3 and TRBJ2-3; D is uncertain. Trimming took 0 bases from V and 0 from J, leaving 10 bases between them. There are 16 residues in the CDR3. Germline CDR1 is LGHNA and CDR2 is YSLEER. The CDR3 coding sequence is TGCGCCAGCAGCCAAGATCGGCACGAAAGCACAGATACGCAGTATTTT. The encoded protein is CASSQDRHESTDTQYF.

The rearrangement links TRBV11-2 to TRBJ2-7; D gene unclear. This CDR3 has 13 residues. Germline lookup yields CDR1 SGHAT and CDR2 FQNNGV. V was pared by 1 base and J by 3 bases, with 7 bases between. Here the CDR3 reads CASSLAGYYEQYF. CDR3 bases: TGTGCCAGCAGCTTAGCTGGGTACTACGAGCAGTACTTC.

The chain combines TRBV19 with TRBJ2-7, with 9 nucleotides matching TRBD1. J gave up 3 bases and V 5 bases, and 5 bases lay outside the gene matches. The CDR3 runs 14 residues. CDR1 and CDR2 (germline): LNHDA, SQIVND (reference sequence). The CDR3 loop reads CASSSGQGIYEQYF. For the CDR3, the DNA is TGTGCCAGTAGTTCTGGACAGGGGATCTACGAGCAGTACTTC.

This clone was detected only once. The rearrangement links TRBV28 to TRBJ2-7, with D possibly matching TRBD1 (6 bases). Germline loops: CDR1 MDHEN, CDR2 SYDVKM. This CDR3 is built from 14 residues. Deletions cut 6 bases from V and 1 base from J, with 13 bases between. Here the CDR3 DNA reads TGTGCCAGCAGCCCCGGGACATATTCCTACGAGCAGTACTTC. It specifies CASSPGTYSYEQYF.

The chain uses TRBV7-2 and TRBJ2-7; 8 nucleotides match TRBD2. V gave up 5 bases and J gave up 3 bases; unmatched junction bases: 3. In germline, CDR1 is SGHTA, CDR2 FQGNSA. This CDR3 is 13 amino acids long. CDR3 in DNA: TGTGCCAGCAGCCCGGGGGGGGTCTACGAGCAGTACTTC. It yields the protein CASSPGGVYEQYF.